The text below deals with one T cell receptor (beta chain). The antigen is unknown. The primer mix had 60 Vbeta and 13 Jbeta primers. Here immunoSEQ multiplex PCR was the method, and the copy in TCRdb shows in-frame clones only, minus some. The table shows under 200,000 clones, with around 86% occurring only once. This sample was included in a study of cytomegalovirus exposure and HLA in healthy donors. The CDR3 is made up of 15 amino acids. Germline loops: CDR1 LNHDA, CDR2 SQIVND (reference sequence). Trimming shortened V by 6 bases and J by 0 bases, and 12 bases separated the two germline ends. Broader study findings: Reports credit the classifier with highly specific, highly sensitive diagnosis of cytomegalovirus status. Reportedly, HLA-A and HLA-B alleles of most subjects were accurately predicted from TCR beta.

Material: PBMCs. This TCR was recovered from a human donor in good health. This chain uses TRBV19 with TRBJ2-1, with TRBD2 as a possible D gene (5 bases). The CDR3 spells CASSFDGLSYNEQFF. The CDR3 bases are TGTGCCAGTAGCTTCGACGGACTCTCCTACAATGAGCAGTTCTTC.